Listed below are T cell receptor beta chains from one sample, sequenced in a study of Ad26.COV2.S vaccination and SARS-CoV-2 variants. Assay used: immunoSEQ multiplex PCR; TCRdb lists only in-frame clones, some missing. The table includes roughly 460,000 clones, roughly nine tenths detected once. Sequencing was performed on peripheral blood, taken in a trial of Ad26.COV2.S vaccine versus placebo. These receptors were collected from a person aged 18-65 years who received the Ad26.COV2.S COVID-19 vaccine or a placebo. Each CDR3 is given with its conserved first and last residue. The order of the fields is CDR3 length, D gene, clone size, J gene, V gene, CDR3 DNA, CDR3 protein. A D gene is named only where the DNA matches it firmly. Rows give clone size only sometimes, using once, few, many, or a class for an expanded clone.

15	.	.	TRBJ1-1	TRBV7-6	TGTGCCAGCAGCTTAGATCAGGGTAGAAACACTGAAGCTTTCTTT	CASSLDQGRNTEAFF
17	TRBD1	.	TRBJ2-1	TRBV9	TGTGCCAGCAGCGTAAGGCCCCGGGACAGGGGAAACAATGAGCAGTTCTTC	CASSVRPRDRGNNEQFF
15	TRBD1	.	TRBJ2-5	TRBV11-2	TGTGCCAGCAGCGACCGGGACAGGGGGCTGCAGACCCAGTACTTC	CASSDRDRGLQTQYF
17	.	.	TRBJ1-1	TRBV21-1	TGTGCCAGCAGCAAAAGGGAGGGGGAGAATAGGGACACTGAAGCTTTCTTT	CASSKREGENRDTEAFF
15	TRBD2	few	TRBJ2-7	TRBV6-1	TGTGCCAGCAGTGAAGGGTCCGGGACTATCTACGAGCAGTACTTC	CASSEGSGTIYEQYF
15	TRBD1	.	TRBJ2-7	TRBV7-7	TGTGCTAGCAGTTCCCGACGACAGGGGTCTTACGAGCAGTACTTC	CASSSRRQGSYEQYF
18	.	.	TRBJ1-6	TRBV4-1	TGCGCCAGCAGCCAAGGTCCGCCAGGGAGCTCCTATAATTCACCCCTCCACTTT	CASSQGPPGSSYNSPLHF
14	TRBD1	.	TRBJ1-6	TRBV5-6	TGTGCCAGCAGCTCCGGGACAGGAAATTCACCCCTCCACTTT	CASSSGTGNSPLHF
15	.	.	TRBJ2-5	TRBV18	TGTGCCAGCTCACCAACGGGGGCACTACAAGAGACCCAGTACTTC	CASSPTGALQETQYF
14	TRBD2	.	TRBJ2-3	TRBV27	TGTGCCAGTGGGACTAGCGGGTTCCCAGATACGCAGTATTTT	CASGTSGFPDTQYF
18	TRBD2	.	TRBJ2-7	TRBV4-1	TGCGCCAGCAGCCTCCGACTCCCGACAGCGGGGGGTTCCTACGAGCAGTACTTC	CASSLRLPTAGGSYEQYF
18	.	once	TRBJ2-6	TRBV7-2	TGTGCCAGCAGCTTCGTGGCGGGGACAGTCTCTGGGGCCAACGTCCTGACTTTC	CASSFVAGTVSGANVLTF
13	TRBD1	.	TRBJ2-7	TRBV30	TGTGCCTGGAGTGAGACAGGGGGCGTCGAGCAGTACTTC	CAWSETGGVEQYF
15	.	.	TRBJ2-5	TRBV4-1	TGCGCCAGCAGCCAAGATGAGGGGTGGGGAGAGACCCAGTACTTC	CASSQDEGWGETQYF
13	.	.	TRBJ1-5	TRBV6-5	TGTGCCAGCGGGGCAGGAGCAAATCAGCCCCAGCATTTT	CASGAGANQPQHF
17	.	.	TRBJ2-1	TRBV18	TGTGCCAGCTCACCACCGAGGGCACTAGGGACCTACAATGAGCAGTTCTTC	CASSPPRALGTYNEQFF
16	.	.	TRBJ2-7	TRBV28	TGTGCCAGCAGTTCAGACCGTGAAGCGAGCTCCTACGAGCAGTACTTC	CASSSDREASSYEQYF
15	.	few	TRBJ2-2	TRBV7-7	TGTGCTAGCAGCTTAGGGGGGATCGGCACCGGGGAGCTGTTTTTT	CASSLGGIGTGELFF
16	.	.	TRBJ1-2	TRBV12-5	TGTGCTAGTGGCCCAAAGTGGGGGGCATTGTACTATGGCTACACCTTC	CASGPKWGALYYGYTF
15	TRBD2	.	TRBJ2-3	TRBV29-1	TGCAGCGTTCACGGAGCGGGAGTGTTAACAGATACGCAGTATTTT	CSVHGAGVLTDTQYF
16	TRBD1	.	TRBJ2-5	TRBV18	TGTGCCAGCTCACCACCGGGCCCGACAGGGATCGAGACCCAGTACTTC	CASSPPGPTGIETQYF
15	.	.	TRBJ2-5	TRBV7-9	TGTGCCAGCAGCTTAAGGGGGGGCGTACAAGAGACCCAGTACTTC	CASSLRGGVQETQYF
19	TRBD1	once	TRBJ2-5	TRBV2	TGTGCCAGCTTGGCGGCTAGGGGACAGGGGAGGTCTAATACCGAGACCCAGTACTTC	CASLAARGQGRSNTETQYF
15	.	few	TRBJ1-5	TRBV2	TGTGCCAGCAGTACCAGATGGGGATTCAATCAGCCCCAGCATTTT	CASSTRWGFNQPQHF
13	.	.	TRBJ1-6	TRBV27	TGTGCCAGCGGGGGCGAAGCGAATTCACCCCTCCACTTT	CASGGEANSPLHF
19	.	.	TRBJ1-5	TRBV23-1	TGCGCCAGCAGTCAACCCCCAAGGGTGATGGGTTATAGCAATCAGCCCCAGCATTTT	CASSQPPRVMGYSNQPQHF